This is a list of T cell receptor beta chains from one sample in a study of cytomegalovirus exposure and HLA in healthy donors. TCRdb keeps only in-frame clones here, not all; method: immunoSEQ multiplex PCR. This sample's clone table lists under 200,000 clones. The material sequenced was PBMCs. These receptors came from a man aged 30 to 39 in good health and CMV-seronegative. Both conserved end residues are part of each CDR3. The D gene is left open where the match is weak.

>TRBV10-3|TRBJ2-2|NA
CATQRVTGELFF
TGTGCCACTCAGAGGGTCACCGGGGAGCTGTTTTTT
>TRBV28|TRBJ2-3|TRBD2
CASSLTRAGGQDTQYF
TGTGCCAGCAGTTTGACCCGAGCGGGAGGACAAGATACGCAGTATTTT
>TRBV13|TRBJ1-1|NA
CASSRTGFMNTEAFF
TGTGCCAGCAGCCGAACAGGGTTCATGAACACTGAAGCTTTCTTT
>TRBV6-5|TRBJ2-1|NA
CASSYGQTYNEQFF
TGTGCCAGCAGTTACGGACAGACCTACAATGAGCAGTTCTTC
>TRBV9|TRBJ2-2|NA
CASSPPGGTTGELFF
TGTGCCAGCAGCCCCCCAGGGGGGACCACCGGGGAGCTGTTTTTT
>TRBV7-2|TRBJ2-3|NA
CASTRTATSTDTQYF
TGTGCCAGCACCCGGACTGCCACTAGCACAGATACGCAGTATTTT
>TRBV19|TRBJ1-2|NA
CASTVRHVDGSGYTF
TGTGCCAGTACAGTCCGCCATGTCGACGGGAGTGGCTACACCTTC
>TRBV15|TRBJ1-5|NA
CATSTPDSYQPQHF
TGTGCCACCAGCACCCCGGACAGTTATCAGCCCCAGCATTTT
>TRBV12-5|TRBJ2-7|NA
CASGTLNRVGEQYF
TGTGCTAGTGGTACCCTGAACAGGGTGGGCGAGCAGTACTTC
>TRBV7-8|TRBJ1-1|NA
CASSFPQPGMSEAFF
TGTGCCAGCAGCTTCCCTCAGCCAGGGATGTCTGAAGCTTTCTTT
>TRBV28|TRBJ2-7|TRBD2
CASSSEPGLAHGSYF
TGTGCCAGCAGTTCTGAGCCGGGACTAGCCCATGGGAGCTACTTC
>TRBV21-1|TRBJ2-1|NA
CASGGIGSNEQFF
TGTGCCAGCGGGGGGATAGGCTCCAATGAGCAGTTCTTC